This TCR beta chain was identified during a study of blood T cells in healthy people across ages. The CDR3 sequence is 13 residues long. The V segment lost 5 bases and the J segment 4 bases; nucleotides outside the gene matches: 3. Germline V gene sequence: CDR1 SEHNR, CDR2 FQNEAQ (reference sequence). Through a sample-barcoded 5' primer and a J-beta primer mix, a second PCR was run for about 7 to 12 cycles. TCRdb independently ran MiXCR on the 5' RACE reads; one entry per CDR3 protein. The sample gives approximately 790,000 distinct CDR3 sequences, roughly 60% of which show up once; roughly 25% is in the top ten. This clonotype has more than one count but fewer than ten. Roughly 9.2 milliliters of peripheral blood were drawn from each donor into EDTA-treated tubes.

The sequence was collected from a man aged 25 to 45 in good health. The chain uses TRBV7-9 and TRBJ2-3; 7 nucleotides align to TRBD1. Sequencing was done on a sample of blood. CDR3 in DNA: TGTGCCAGCAGCCCGAGGGGGCCAGATACGCAGTATTTT. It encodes CASSPRGPDTQYF.